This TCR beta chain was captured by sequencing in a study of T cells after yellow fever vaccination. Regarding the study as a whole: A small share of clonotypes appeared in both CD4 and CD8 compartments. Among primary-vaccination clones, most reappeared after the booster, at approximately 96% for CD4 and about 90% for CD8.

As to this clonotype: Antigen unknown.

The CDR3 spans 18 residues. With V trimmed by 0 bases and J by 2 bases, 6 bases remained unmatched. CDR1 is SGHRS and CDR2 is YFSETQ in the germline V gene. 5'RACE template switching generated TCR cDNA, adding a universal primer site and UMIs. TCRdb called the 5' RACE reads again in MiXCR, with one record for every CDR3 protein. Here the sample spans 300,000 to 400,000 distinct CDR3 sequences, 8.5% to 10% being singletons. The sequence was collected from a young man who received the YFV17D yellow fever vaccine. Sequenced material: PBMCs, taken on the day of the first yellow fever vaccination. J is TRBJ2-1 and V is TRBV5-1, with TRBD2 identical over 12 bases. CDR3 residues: CASSLGLLAGGPYNEQFF. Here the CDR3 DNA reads TGCGCCAGCAGCTTGGGCCTACTAGCGGGGGGCCCCTACAATGAGCAGTTCTTC. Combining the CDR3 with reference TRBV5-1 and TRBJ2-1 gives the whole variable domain KAGVTQTPRYLIKTRGQQVTLSCSPISGHRSVSWYQQTPGQGLQFLFEYFSETQRNKGNFPGRFSGRQFSNSRSEMNVSTLELGDSALYLCASSLGLLAGGPYNEQFFGPGTRLTVL.